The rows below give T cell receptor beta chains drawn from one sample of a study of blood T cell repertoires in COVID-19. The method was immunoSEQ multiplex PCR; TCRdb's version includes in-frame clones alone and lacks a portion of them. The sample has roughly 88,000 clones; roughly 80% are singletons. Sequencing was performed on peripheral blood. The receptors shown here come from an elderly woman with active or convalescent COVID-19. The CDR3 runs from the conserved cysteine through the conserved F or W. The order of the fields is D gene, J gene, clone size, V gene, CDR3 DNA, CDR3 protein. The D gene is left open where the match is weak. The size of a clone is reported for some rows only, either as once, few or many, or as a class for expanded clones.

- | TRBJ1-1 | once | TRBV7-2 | TGTGCCAGCAGCTTAAATCCAGGGCGAAACACTGAAGCTTTCTTT | CASSLNPGRNTEAFF
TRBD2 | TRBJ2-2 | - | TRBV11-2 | TGTGCCAGCAGCTTAGGGGGCGGGAGGAGGAACACCGGGGAGCTGTTTTTT | CASSLGGGRRNTGELFF
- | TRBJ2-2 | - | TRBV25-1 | TGTGCCAGCAGTGATGGGGCTGATTTCACCGGGGAGCTGTTTTTT | CASSDGADFTGELFF
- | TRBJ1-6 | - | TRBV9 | TGTGCCAGCAGCGTCGCCCCATCAGGGTCACCCCTCCACTTT | CASSVAPSGSPLHF
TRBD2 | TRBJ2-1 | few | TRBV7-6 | TGTGCCAGCAGCACTGGGACTAGCGGGGCGGATGAGCAGTTCTTC | CASSTGTSGADEQFF
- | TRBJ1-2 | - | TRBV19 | TGTGCCACCACTCCGGGACAAGGCCTTACTAACTATGGCTACACCTTC | CATTPGQGLTNYGYTF
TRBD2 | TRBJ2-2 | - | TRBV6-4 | TGTGCCAGCAGTGGTGTAGCGGGAGAAGGGGAGCTGTTTTTT | CASSGVAGEGELFF
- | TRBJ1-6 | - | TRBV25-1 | TGTGCCAGCAGAGAGTACCAGGGTCCTTCACCCCTCCACTTT | CASREYQGPSPLHF
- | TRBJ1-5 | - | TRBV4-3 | TGCGCCAGCAGCCAAAGTTGGGGCTCGAGGCAGCCCCAGCATTTT | CASSQSWGSRQPQHF
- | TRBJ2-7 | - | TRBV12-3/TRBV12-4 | TGTGCCAGCAGTTTAGAGGAGGGTATCGAGCAGTACTTC | CASSLEEGIEQYF
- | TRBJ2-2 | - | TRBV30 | TGTGCCTGGAGTGGACTCTTTCCCGGGGAGCTGTTTTTT | CAWSGLFPGELFF
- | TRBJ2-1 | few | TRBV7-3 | TGTGCCAGCAGCTTAAACGGGGGCTCCTACAATGAGCAGTTCTTC | CASSLNGGSYNEQFF
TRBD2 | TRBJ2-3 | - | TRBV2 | TGTGCCAGCAGCACGGGGGGGGGACTAATCACGGCAGATACGCAGTATTTT | CASSTGGGLITADTQYF
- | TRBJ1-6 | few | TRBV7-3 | TGTGCCACTATGGCAGGGCCTTCCTATAATTCACCCCTCCACTTT | CATMAGPSYNSPLHF
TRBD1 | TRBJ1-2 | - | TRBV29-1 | TGCAGCGTTGATACCGAAGACAGGGCGGGTGGCTACACCTTC | CSVDTEDRAGGYTF
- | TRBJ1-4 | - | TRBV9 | TGTGCCAGCAGCGTGGCAGCAGGGAATAATGAAAAACTGTTTTTT | CASSVAAGNNEKLFF
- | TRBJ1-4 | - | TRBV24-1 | TGTGCCACCAGTGAGGGCCCGGCAACTAATGAAAAACTGTTTTTT | CATSEGPATNEKLFF
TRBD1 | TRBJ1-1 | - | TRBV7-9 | TGTGCCAGCAGCCCAAAAGTGGGACAGACGAACACTGAAGCTTTCTTT | CASSPKVGQTNTEAFF
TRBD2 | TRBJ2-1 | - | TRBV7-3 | TGTGCCAGCAGGTCCCCGGGACTAGCTTCCAATGAGCAGTTCTTC | CASRSPGLASNEQFF
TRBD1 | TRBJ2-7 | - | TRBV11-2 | TGTGCCAGCAGCGTATCCATGACAGGGGAAATCTACGAGCAGTACTTC | CASSVSMTGEIYEQYF
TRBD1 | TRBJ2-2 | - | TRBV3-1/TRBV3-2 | TGTGCCAGCAGCCCGTGGACAGGGTCGAACACCGGGGAGCTGTTTTTT | CASSPWTGSNTGELFF
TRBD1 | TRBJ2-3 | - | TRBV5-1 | TGCGCCAGCAAACCTGGGACAGGGGGCTCGTACACAGATACGCAGTATTTT | CASKPGTGGSYTDTQYF
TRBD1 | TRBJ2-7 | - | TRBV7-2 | TGTGCCAGCAGCTTCACCACAGGGGCGCCCTACGAGCAGTACTTC | CASSFTTGAPYEQYF
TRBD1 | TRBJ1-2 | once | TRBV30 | TGTGCCTGGAGTGTTACCCCAGGGGGTTATGGCTATGGCTACACCTTC | CAWSVTPGGYGYGYTF
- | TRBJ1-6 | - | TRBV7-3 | TGTGCCAGCAGTTTTACGAGGGATGGTTCACCCCTCCACTTT | CASSFTRDGSPLHF
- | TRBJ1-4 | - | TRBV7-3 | TGTGCCAGCATCTACAGGAGATGGATAACAACTAATGAAAAACTGTTTTTT | CASIYRRWITTNEKLFF
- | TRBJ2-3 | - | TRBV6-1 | TGTGCCAGCAGTGACCCCCAGGCAGATACGCAGTATTTT | CASSDPQADTQYF
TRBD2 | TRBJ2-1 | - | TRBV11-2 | TGTGCCAGCAGCTTGGTGCCTAGCGGGGGTGTAAATGAGCAGTTCTTC | CASSLVPSGGVNEQFF
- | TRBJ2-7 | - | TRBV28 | TGTGCCAGCAGTTTGGGAGCGGGCTCCTACGAGCAGTACTTC | CASSLGAGSYEQYF
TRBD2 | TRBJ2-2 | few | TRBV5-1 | TGCGCCAGCAGCTTAGGACTAGCGGGAGCTCCCGGGGAGCTGTTTTTT | CASSLGLAGAPGELFF
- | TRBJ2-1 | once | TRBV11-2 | TGTGCCAGCAGCCCACTCCGGGACACCCATTACAATGAGCAGTTCTTC | CASSPLRDTHYNEQFF
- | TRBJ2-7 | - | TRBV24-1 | TGTGCCACCAGTGATCTTTACGAGCAGTACTTC | CATSDLYEQYF
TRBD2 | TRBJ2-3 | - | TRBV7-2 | TGTGCCAGCTCAACCCTCGGGGGGAACACAGATACGCAGTATTTT | CASSTLGGNTDTQYF
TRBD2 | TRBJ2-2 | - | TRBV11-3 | TGTGCCAGCAGCTTGTTTGGAAGCGGGGGGGCCGGGGAGCTGTTTTTT | CASSLFGSGGAGELFF
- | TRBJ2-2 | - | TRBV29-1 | TGCAGCGTTACACACACCGGGGAGCTGTTTTTT | CSVTHTGELFF
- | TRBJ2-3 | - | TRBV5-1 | TGCGCCAGTTCCGTGACTAGTGGTACAGATACGCAGTATTTT | CASSVTSGTDTQYF